This TCR beta chain comes out of a study of cytomegalovirus exposure and HLA in healthy donors. Across the whole study: Among 150 million to 200 million T cells, an earlier analysis found roughly 100 million unique TCR beta sequences.

Study-wide results and caveats: Later work showed greater clonal expansion in HLA-associated TCR beta chains than in equally common others. A later analysis associated 15,000 or so TCR beta sequences with HLA alleles at a 0.05 false discovery rate.

V was clipped by 1 base and J by 7 bases; unmatched bases: 9. Germline V gene lookup returns CDR1 SGHRS and CDR2 YFSETQ. CDR3 size: 17 residues. This clone appeared a few times. Antigen unknown. Primers included in the PCR were 60 Vbeta and 13 Jbeta primers. Data came from immunoSEQ multiplex PCR; TCRdb stores just in-frame clones and leaves some out. The sample carries under 200,000 clones, 65% to 80% recorded once. The chain carries TRBV5-1 and TRBJ2-1, with 12 bases matching TRBD2. The sequencing input was PBMCs. The source is a woman in her 40s in good health and CMV-seropositive. The CDR3 is CASSLQPGTSGFNEQFF. The DNA of the CDR3 is TGCGCCAGCAGCTTGCAACCCGGGACTAGCGGGTTTAATGAGCAGTTCTTC.